This T cell receptor beta chain stems from a study of TIL therapy for anti-PD-1-resistant metastatic lung cancer. Time point denoted: pre-treatment sample, taken before nivolumab and TIL therapy. Tumor tissue came from excised metastases, mostly pleural nodules or supraclavicular lymph nodes. The CDR3 runs 17 residues. The libraries were made with immunoSEQ v3. Method: immunoSEQ multiplex PCR; TCRdb's copy keeps in-frame clones and lacks some. Of approximately 12,000 clones listed, about 61% are singletons. This clone showed up just a few times. The chain joins TRBV1 to TRBJ2-7; the tabulated D call, TRBD1, remains unverified against the DNA. TRBV1 is a listed pseudogene. This sequence originates from a person aged 25-85 years with non-small cell lung cancer. Sample: tumor tissue, taken at baseline. CDR3 sequence: CTSSQDGTFGRSYEQYF. The CDR3 coding sequence is TGCACCAGCAGCCAAGATGGGACATTCGGCAGGTCCTACGAGCAGTACTTC.